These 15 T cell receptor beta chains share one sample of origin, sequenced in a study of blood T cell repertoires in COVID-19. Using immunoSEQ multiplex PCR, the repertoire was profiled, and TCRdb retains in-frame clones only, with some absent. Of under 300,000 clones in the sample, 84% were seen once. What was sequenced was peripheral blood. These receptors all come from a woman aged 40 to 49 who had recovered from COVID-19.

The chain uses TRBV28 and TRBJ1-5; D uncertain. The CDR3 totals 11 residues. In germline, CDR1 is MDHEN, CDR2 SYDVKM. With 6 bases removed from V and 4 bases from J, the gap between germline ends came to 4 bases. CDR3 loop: CASSVNQPQHF. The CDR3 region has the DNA TGTGCCAGCAGCGTAAATCAGCCCCAGCATTTT. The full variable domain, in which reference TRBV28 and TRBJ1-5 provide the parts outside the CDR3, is DVKVTQSSRYLVKRTGEKVFLECVQDMDHENMFWYRQDPGLGLRLIYFSYDVKMKEKGDIPEGYSVSREKKERFSLILESASTNQTSMYLCASSVNQPQHFGDGTRLSIL.

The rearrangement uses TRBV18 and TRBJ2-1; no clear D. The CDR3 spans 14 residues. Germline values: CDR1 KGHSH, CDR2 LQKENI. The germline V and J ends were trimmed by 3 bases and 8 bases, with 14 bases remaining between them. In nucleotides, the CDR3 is TGTGCCAGCTCACCGGGCATGGCAGTCGATGAGCAGTTCTTC. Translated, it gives CASSPGMAVDEQFF.

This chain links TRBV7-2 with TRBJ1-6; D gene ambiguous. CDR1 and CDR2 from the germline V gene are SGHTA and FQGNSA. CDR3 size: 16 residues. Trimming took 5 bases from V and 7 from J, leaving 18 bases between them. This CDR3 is CASSPPGGLGNSPLHF. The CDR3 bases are TGTGCCAGCAGCCCGCCGGGAGGGCTAGGGAATTCACCCCTCCACTTT.

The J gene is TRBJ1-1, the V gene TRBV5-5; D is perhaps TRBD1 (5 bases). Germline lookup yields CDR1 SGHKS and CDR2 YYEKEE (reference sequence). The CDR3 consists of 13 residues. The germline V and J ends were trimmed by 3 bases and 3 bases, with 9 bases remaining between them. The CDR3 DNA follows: TGTGCCAGCAGCTCCGGGGGGGACACTGAAGCTTTCTTT. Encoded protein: CASSSGGDTEAFF.

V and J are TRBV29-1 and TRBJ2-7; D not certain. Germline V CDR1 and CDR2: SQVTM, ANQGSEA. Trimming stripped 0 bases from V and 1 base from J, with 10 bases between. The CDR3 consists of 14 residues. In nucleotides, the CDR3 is TGCAGCGTTGAAGAAGCCTCCGGGTCCTACGAGCAGTACTTC. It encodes CSVEEASGSYEQYF.

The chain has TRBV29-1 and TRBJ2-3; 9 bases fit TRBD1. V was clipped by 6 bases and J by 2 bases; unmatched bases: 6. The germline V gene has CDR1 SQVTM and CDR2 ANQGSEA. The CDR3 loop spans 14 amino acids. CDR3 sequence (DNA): TGCAGCGTAACACAGGGGGCCTTCACAGATACGCAGTATTTT. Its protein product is CSVTQGAFTDTQYF.

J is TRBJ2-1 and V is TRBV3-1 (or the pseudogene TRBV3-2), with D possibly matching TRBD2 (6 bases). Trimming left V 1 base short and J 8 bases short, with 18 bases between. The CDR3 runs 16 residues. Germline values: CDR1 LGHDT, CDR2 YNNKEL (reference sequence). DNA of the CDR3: TGTGCCAGCAGCCAAGGCACCGGGACTGGCAGGGATGAGCAGTTCTTC. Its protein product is CASSQGTGTGRDEQFF.

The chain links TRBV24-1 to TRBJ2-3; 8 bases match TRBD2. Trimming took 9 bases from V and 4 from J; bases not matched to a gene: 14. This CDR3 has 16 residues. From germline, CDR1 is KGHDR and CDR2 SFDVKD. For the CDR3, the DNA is TGTGCCACCGGAACTACGGGGGGGGCCTACGCAGATACGCAGTATTTT. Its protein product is CATGTTGGAYADTQYF.

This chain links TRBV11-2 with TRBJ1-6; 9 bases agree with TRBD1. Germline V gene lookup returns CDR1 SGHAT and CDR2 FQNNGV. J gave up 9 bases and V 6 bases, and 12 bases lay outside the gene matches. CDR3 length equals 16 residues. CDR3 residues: CASRRIQGAGGSPLHF. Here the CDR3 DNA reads TGTGCCAGCAGACGAATACAGGGGGCTGGAGGTTCACCCCTCCACTTT.

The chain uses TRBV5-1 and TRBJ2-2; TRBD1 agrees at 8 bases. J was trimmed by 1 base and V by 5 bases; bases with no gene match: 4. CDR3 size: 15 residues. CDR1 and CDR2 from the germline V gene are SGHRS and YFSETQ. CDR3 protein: CASRQQGGNTGELFF. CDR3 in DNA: TGCGCCAGCAGACAACAGGGGGGGAACACCGGGGAGCTGTTTTTT. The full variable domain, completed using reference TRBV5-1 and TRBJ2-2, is KAGVTQTPRYLIKTRGQQVTLSCSPISGHRSVSWYQQTPGQGLQFLFEYFSETQRNKGNFPGRFSGRQFSNSRSEMNVSTLELGDSALYLCASRQQGGNTGELFFGEGSRLTVL.

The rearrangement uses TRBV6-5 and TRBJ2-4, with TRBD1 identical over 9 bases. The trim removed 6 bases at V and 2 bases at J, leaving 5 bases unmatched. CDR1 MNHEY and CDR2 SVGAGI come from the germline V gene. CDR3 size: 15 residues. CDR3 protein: CASRVGQGTKNIQYF. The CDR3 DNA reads TGTGCCAGCAGGGTCGGACAGGGGACCAAAAACATTCAGTACTTC.

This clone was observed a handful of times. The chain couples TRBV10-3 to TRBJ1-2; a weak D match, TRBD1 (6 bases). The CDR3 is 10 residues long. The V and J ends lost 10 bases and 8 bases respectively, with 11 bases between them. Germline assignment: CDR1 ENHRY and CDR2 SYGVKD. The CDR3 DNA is TGTGCCACACAGGGAGAAGGCTACACCTTC. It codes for CATQGEGYTF.

The DNA of the CDR3 is TGTGCCACCAGTGACGCCCGAAGCATCACCGGGGAGCTGTTTTTT. It encodes CATSDARSITGELFF. The genes are TRBV24-1 and TRBJ2-2; D not certain. The V gene lost 4 bases and the J gene lost 4 bases, with 12 bases spanning the gap. The length of the CDR3 is 15 residues. Per the germline V gene, CDR1 is KGHDR and CDR2 is SFDVKD.

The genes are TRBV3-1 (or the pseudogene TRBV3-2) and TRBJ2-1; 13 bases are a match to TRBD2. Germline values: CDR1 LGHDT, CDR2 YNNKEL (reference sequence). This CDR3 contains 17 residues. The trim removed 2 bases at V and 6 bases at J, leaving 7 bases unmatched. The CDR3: CASSQQLTSGGTNEQFF. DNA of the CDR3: TGTGCCAGCAGCCAACAATTGACTAGCGGGGGGACCAATGAGCAGTTCTTC.

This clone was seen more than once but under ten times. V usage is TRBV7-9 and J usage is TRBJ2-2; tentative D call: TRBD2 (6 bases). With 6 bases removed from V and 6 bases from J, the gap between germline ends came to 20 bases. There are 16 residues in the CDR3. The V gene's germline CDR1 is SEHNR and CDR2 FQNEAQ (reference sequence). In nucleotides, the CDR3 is TGTGCCAGCAGTTTCCGGGACTCCAGGAGCCCCGGGGAGCTGTTTTTT. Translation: CASSFRDSRSPGELFF.